Following are 10 T cell receptor beta chains from one sample sequenced in a study of T cell responses to AZD1222 COVID-19 vaccine. Assay: immunoSEQ multiplex PCR; the TCRdb copy retains only in-frame clones and omits some. The sample consists of about 110,000 clones, 75% to 90% of them appearing once. This sample comprised peripheral blood, obtained on day 0 of AZD1222 vaccination. The receptors stem from an adult in good health.

The rearrangement links TRBV6-4 to TRBJ2-7; 7 bases map to TRBD1. Per germline, CDR1 MRHNA and CDR2 SNTAGT. Trimming removed 6 bases from V and 3 bases from J; junction bases left unmatched: 8. CDR3 size: 14 residues. The CDR3 region has the DNA TGTGCCAGCAGCCGGGACAGTAAGGTCTACGAGCAGTACTTC. Translation gives CASSRDSKVYEQYF.

This chain connects TRBV7-8 to TRBJ1-1, with 11 bases fitting TRBD1. Germline V gives CDR1 SGHVS, CDR2 FQNEAQ. The CDR3 contains 16 residues. Trimming cost V 4 bases and J 1 base; bases outside gene matches: 5. The CDR3 coding sequence is TGTGCCAGCAGCTCCGGACAGGGGGCTAAGAACACTGAAGCTTTCTTT. This gives the protein CASSSGQGAKNTEAFF.

V is TRBV27 and J is TRBJ2-7, with D possibly TRBD1 on 5 matching bases. The germline CDR1 and CDR2 sequences are MNHEY and SMNVEV (reference sequence). The CDR3 totals 13 residues. Deletions cut 3 bases from V and 5 bases from J, with 11 bases between. CDR3 region: CASSFLDNDEQYF. CDR3 in DNA: TGTGCCAGCAGTTTTTTGGACAACGACGAGCAGTACTTC.

In its sample, this clone was seen a few times. V and J are TRBV15 and TRBJ2-1; 10 bases map to TRBD2. After removal of 1 base from V and 9 bases from J, the junction contained 6 bases not matched to a gene. Germline V gene sequence: CDR1 LNHNV, CDR2 YYDKDF (reference sequence). This CDR3 region has 15 residues. The CDR3, as DNA: TGTGCCACCAGCAGAGGCGGGACTAGCGCTATTGAGCAGTTCTTC. It is translated as CATSRGGTSAIEQFF.

Here the CDR3 DNA reads TGTGCCAGCAGTTACATCGACATGAGGACCTACAATGAGCAGTTCTTC. It is translated as CASSYIDMRTYNEQFF. The V gene is TRBV6-2 or TRBV6-3, the J gene TRBJ2-1; D unresolved. Trimming stripped 2 bases from V and 2 bases from J, with 13 bases between. This CDR3 comprises 16 residues. Germline V gene sequence: CDR1 MNHEY, CDR2 SVGEGT.

This clone showed up just a few times. The chain joins TRBV10-1 to TRBJ2-7; D not resolved. CDR3 size: 11 residues. Germline V CDR1 and CDR2: WNHNN, SYGVQD (reference sequence). Trimming removed 3 bases from V and 9 bases from J, with 9 bases in between. The CDR3 loop is CASSDRHGQYF. CDR3 bases: TGCGCCAGCAGTGACCGGCATGGGCAGTACTTC.

V and J are TRBV10-3 and TRBJ1-5; the D gene is possibly TRBD1 (6 bases). This CDR3 has 13 residues. Germline V gene data show CDR1 as ENHRY and CDR2 as SYGVKD. Trimming removed 6 bases at V and 7 bases at J, with 13 bases between. The CDR3 loop reads CAIREGGDQPQHF. The CDR3 nucleotides are TGTGCCATCAGGGAAGGGGGAGACCAGCCCCAGCATTTT.

The rearrangement joins TRBV28 to TRBJ2-7, with D possibly being TRBD2 (5 bases). Germline-derived CDR1 and CDR2 are MDHEN and SYDVKM. This CDR3 is built from 14 residues. Trimming pared 6 bases from V and 2 bases from J, leaving 14 bases between. The CDR3 sequence is CASRAGIKTYEQYF. The DNA for the CDR3 is TGTGCCAGCAGGGCGGGTATAAAAACCTACGAGCAGTACTTC.

The genes are TRBV12-5 and TRBJ1-2; D uncertain. CDR1 and CDR2 (germline): LGHNT, FRNRAP. This CDR3 is built from 11 residues. V lost 0 bases and J 8 bases, leaving 4 bases between the germline ends. CDR3 region: CASGLVFGYTF. CDR3 in DNA: TGTGCTAGTGGTTTGGTATTCGGCTACACCTTC.

This rearrangement joins TRBV11-3 to TRBJ2-5, with D possibly matching TRBD1 (6 bases). V was shortened by 1 base and J by 2 bases, with 14 bases between the two germline ends. Looked up from germline, CDR1 is SGHNT and CDR2 is YENEEA. CDR3 length equals 16 residues. CDR3 DNA sequence: TGTGCCAGCAGCTTAGGGGCGACAGGAGCACAAGAGACCCAGTACTTC. This encodes CASSLGATGAQETQYF.